A selection of T cell receptor beta chains follows, all from one sample in a study of shared clonotypes between healthy human individuals. Sequencing was performed with immunoSEQ multiplex PCR; in TCRdb, only in-frame clones are kept and a portion is missing. The repertoire has over a million clones, about 98.5% of them found once; the top ten carry 0.36%. The material sequenced was naive CD4+ T cells sorted from blood. The receptors were sampled from a man under 40 in good health. Each CDR3 is given without its conserved first and last residue.

J | V | length | CDR3
TRBJ2-2 | TRBV19 | 15 | ASQVGAGFANTGELF
TRBJ1-2 | TRBV10-3 | 12 | AITPGTGGRGYT
TRBJ2-5 | TRBV5-5 | 12 | ASSSSGGQETQY
TRBJ2-7 | TRBV19 | 13 | ASSIGQGPLDEQY
TRBJ1-5 | TRBV28 | 12 | ASSGDPDNQPQH
TRBJ2-1 | TRBV7-2 | 13 | ASSLGAGDYNEQF
TRBJ2-6 | TRBV15 | 14 | ATSREWGSGANVLT
TRBJ1-2 | TRBV4-1 | 14 | ASSHPVGPKIYGYT
TRBJ2-3 | TRBV11-3 | 11 | ASSPRGADTQY
TRBJ2-5 | TRBV5-6 | 11 | ASSLTGVETQY
TRBJ2-1 | TRBV28 | 14 | ASSSLGATSYNEQF
TRBJ1-1 | TRBV5-1 | 11 | ASSWELNTEAF
TRBJ2-3 | TRBV9 | 10 | ASSRSTDTQY
TRBJ2-4 | TRBV29-1 | 15 | SVPGLAGEGGKNIQY
TRBJ2-1 | TRBV5-4 | 10 | AGSRYRGEQF
TRBJ2-3 | TRBV5-4 | 11 | ASSSGSTDTQY
TRBJ2-1 | TRBV7-2 | 13 | ASSLIGGKDNEQF
TRBJ1-2 | TRBV6-4 | 13 | ASSEYGTGNYGYT
TRBJ2-1 | TRBV4-3 | 14 | ASSQEAPRGYNEQF
TRBJ2-2 | TRBV2 | 11 | ASTDRVLRELF
TRBJ2-3 | TRBV6-6 | 14 | ASRQPGLAGGVTQY
TRBJ2-1 | TRBV2 | 11 | ASKGREGGEQF
TRBJ1-3 | TRBV7-3 | 11 | ASSLRGGNTIY
TRBJ2-3 | TRBV18 | 13 | ASSPLSGSTDTQY
TRBJ1-1 | TRBV11-2 | 13 | ASSIDRGFSTEAF
TRBJ2-7 | TRBV19 | 14 | ASSIGGTVRPYEQY
TRBJ2-7 | TRBV9 | 14 | ASSQSSGKFSPEQY
TRBJ1-5 | TRBV30 | 14 | AWSVAGPHSNQPQH
TRBJ2-7 | TRBV7-8 | 8 | ASSPYEQY
TRBJ2-5 | TRBV18 | 12 | ASSPKTGRETQY
TRBJ2-2 | TRBV7-3 | 14 | ASSSFGPANTGELF
TRBJ1-5 | TRBV9 | 12 | ASSVKVEDSPQH
TRBJ1-4 | TRBV19 | 14 | ASALGEVLGGEKLF
TRBJ2-2 | TRBV7-3 | 14 | ASSFRPGAGTGELF